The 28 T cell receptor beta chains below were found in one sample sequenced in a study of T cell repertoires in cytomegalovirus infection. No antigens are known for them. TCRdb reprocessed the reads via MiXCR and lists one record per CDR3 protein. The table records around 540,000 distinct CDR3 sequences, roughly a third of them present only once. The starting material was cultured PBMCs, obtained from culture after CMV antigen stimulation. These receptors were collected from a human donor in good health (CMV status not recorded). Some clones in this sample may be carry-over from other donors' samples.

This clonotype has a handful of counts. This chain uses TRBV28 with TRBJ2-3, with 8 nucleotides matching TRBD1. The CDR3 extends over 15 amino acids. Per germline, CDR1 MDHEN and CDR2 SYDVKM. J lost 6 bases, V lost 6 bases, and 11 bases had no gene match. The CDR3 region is CASRVQGVRGDTQYF. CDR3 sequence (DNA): TGTGCCAGCAGGGTACAGGGGGTACGGGGGGATACGCAGTATTTT.

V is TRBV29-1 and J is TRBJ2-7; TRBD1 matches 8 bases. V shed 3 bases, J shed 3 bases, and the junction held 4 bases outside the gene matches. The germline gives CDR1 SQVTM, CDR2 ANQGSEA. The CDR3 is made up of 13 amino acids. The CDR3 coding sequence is TGCAGCGTTGAGTCAGGGGGCGGCTACGAGCAGTACTTC. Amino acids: CSVESGGGYEQYF.

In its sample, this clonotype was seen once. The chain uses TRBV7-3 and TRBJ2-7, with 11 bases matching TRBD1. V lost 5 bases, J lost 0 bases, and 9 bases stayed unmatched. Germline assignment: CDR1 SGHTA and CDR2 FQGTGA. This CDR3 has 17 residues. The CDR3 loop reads CASSRTGGAGGSYEQYF. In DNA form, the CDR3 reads TGTGCCAGCAGCCGGACAGGGGGCGCGGGTGGCTCCTACGAGCAGTACTTC.

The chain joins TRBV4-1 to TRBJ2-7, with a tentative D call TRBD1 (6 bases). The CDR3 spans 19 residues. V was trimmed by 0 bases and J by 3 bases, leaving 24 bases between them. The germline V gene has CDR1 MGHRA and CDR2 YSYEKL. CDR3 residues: CASSQDFSGGLGGRYEQYF. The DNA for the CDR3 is TGCGCCAGCAGCCAAGACTTTAGTGGGGGCCTGGGCGGTCGCTACGAGCAGTACTTC.

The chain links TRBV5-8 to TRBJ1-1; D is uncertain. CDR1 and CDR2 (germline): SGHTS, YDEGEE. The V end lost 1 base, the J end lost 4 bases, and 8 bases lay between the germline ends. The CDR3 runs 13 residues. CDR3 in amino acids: CASSLRETTEAFF. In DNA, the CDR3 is TGTGCCAGCAGCTTGAGGGAGACCACTGAAGCTTTCTTT. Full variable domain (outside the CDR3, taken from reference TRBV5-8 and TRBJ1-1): EAGVTQSPTHLIKTRGQQATLRCSPISGHTSVYWYQQALGLGLQFLLWYDEGEERNRGNFPPRFSGRQFPNYSSELNVNALELEDSALYLCASSLRETTEAFFGQGTRLTVV.

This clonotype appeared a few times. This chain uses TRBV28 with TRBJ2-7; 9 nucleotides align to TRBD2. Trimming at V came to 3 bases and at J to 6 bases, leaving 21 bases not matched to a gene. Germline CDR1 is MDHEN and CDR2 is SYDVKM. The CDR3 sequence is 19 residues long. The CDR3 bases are TGTGCCAGCAGTTTCCCTCGGCGGGAGGGCCTCCCAACCGTCATCGAGCAGTACTTC. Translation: CASSFPRREGLPTVIEQYF.

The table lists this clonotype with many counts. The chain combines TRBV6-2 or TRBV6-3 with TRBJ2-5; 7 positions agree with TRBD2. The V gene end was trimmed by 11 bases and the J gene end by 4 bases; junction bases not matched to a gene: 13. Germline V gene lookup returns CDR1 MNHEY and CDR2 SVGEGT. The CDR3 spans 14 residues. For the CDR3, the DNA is TGTGCCGGCCGAAGGTCGGGGGGACGAGAGACCCAGTACTTC. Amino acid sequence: CAGRRSGGRETQYF.

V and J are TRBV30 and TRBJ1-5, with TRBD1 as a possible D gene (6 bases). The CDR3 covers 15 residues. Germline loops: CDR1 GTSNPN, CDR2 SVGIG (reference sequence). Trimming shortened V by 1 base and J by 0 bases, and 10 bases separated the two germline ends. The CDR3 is CAWSEGGYSNQPQHF. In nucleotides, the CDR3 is TGTGCCTGGAGTGAAGGGGGGTATAGCAATCAGCCCCAGCATTTT.

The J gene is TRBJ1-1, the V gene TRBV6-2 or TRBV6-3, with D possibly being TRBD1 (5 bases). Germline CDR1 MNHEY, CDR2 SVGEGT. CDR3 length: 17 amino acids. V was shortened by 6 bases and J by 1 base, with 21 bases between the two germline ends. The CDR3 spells CASRYVGRRQTNTEAFF. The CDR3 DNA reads TGTGCCAGCAGGTACGTGGGTCGGAGACAGACGAACACTGAAGCTTTCTTT.

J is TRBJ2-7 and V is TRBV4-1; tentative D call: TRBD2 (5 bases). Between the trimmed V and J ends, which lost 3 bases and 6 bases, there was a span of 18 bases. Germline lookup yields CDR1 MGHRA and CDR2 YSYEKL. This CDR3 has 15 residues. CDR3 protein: CASSHFNSKGGEQYF. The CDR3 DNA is TGCGCCAGCAGCCACTTTAACTCAAAAGGAGGCGAGCAGTACTTC.

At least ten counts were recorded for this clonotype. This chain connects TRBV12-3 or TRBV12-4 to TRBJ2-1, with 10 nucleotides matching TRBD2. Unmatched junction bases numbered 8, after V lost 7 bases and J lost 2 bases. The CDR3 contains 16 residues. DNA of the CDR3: TGTGCCAGCATCAGTAGCGGGAGGCCTACCTACAATGAGCAGTTCTTC. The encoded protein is CASISSGRPTYNEQFF.

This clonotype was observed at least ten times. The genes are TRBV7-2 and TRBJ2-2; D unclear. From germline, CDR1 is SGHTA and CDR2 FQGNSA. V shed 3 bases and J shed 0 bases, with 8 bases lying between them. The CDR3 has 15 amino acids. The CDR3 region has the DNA TGTGCCAGCAGCTTGATGAGAACGAACACCGGGGAGCTGTTTTTT. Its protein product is CASSLMRTNTGELFF.

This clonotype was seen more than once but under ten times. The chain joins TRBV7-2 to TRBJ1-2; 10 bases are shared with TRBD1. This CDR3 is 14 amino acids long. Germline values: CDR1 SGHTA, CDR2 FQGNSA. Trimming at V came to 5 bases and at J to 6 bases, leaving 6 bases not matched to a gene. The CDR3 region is CASSRRQGAHGYTF. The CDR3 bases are TGTGCCAGCAGCCGACGACAGGGGGCACATGGCTACACCTTC.

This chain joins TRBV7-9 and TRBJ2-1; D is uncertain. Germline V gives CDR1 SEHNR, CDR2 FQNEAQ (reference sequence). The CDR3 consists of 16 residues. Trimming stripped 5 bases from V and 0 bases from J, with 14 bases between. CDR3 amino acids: CASSGSGVGSYNEQFF. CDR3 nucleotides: TGTGCCAGCAGCGGCAGTGGGGTGGGCTCCTACAATGAGCAGTTCTTC.

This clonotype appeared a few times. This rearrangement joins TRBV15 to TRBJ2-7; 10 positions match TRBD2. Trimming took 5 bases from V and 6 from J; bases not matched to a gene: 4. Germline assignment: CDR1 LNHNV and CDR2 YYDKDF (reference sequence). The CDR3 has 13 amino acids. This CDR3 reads CATSERLAGEQYV. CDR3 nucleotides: TGTGCCACCAGCGAAAGACTAGCGGGCGAGCAGTACGTC.

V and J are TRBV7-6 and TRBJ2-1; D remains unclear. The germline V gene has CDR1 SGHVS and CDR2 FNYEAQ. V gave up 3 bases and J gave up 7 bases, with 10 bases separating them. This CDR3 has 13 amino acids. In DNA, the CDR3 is TGTGCCAGCAGCTTGAAGGGCGTAAATGAGCAGTTCTTC. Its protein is CASSLKGVNEQFF. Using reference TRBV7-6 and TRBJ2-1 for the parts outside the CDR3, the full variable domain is GAGVSQSPRYKVTKRGQDVALRCDPISGHVSLYWYRQALGQGPEFLTYFNYEAQQDKSGLPNDRFSAERPEGSISTLTIQRTEQRDSAMYRCASSLKGVNEQFFGPGTRLTVL.

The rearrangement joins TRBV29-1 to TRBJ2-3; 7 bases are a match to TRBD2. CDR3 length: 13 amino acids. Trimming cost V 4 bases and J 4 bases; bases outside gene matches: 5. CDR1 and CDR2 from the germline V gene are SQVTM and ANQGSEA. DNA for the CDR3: TGCAGCGTTGTGCGGGAGTTCCCAGATACGCAGTATTTT. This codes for CSVVREFPDTQYF.

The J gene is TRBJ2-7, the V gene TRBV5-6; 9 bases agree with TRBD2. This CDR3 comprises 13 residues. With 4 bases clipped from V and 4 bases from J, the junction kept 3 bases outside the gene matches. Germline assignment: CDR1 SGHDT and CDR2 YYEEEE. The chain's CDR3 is CASSTGLAYEQYV. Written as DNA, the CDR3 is TGTGCCAGCAGCACGGGACTAGCTTACGAGCAGTACGTC.

The DNA for the CDR3 is TGTGCCAGCAGCTTATCGGCGGGAAAGGGAAATTCACCCCTCCACTTT. Its protein is CASSLSAGKGNSPLHF. This chain joins TRBV11-1 and TRBJ1-6, with D unclear. The CDR3 runs to 16 residues. Germline CDR1 reads SGHAT; CDR2 reads FQDESV (reference sequence). V lost 2 bases to trimming and J lost 7 bases, with 15 bases between them. The whole variable domain, remainder taken from reference TRBV11-1 and TRBJ1-6, is EAEVAQSPRYKITEKSQAVAFWCDPISGHATLYWYRQILGQGPELLVQFQDESVVDDSQLPKDRFSAERLKGVDSTLKIQPAELGDSAMYLCASSLSAGKGNSPLHFGNGTRLTVT.

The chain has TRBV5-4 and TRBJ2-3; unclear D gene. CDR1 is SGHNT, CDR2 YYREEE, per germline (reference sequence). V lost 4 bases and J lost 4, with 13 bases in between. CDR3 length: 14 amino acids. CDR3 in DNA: TGTGCCAGCAGCCCCCCTACTAATTCAGATACGCAGTATTTT. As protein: CASSPPTNSDTQYF.

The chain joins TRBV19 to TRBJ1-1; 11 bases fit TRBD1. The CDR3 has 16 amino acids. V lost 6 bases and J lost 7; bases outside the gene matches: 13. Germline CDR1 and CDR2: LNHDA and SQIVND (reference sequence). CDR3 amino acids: CASSRSKGQGASEAFF. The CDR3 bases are TGTGCCAGTAGCAGATCTAAAGGACAGGGGGCGAGTGAAGCTTTCTTT.

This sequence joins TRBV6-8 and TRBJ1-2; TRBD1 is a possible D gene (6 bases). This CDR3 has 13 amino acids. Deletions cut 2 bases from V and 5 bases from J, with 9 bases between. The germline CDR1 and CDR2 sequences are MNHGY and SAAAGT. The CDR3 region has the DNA TGTGCCAGCAGTTACACGCAGGGGTATGGCTACACCTTC. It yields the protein CASSYTQGYGYTF.

This CDR3 reads CSARDPTDTQYF. For the CDR3, the DNA is TGCAGTGCTAGAGATCCCACAGATACGCAGTATTTT. This rearrangement joins TRBV20-1 to TRBJ2-3; D is unclear. Trimming cost V 0 bases and J 2 bases, with 3 bases left between them. In germline, CDR1 is DFQATT, CDR2 SNEGSKA (reference sequence). The length of the CDR3 is 12 residues.

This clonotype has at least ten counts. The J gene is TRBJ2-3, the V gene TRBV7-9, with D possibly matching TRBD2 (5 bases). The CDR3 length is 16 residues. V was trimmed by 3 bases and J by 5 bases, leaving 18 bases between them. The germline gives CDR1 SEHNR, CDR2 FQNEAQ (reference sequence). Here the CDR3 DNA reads TGTGCCAGCAGCTTCCGGGGTGAGGGTTTAGGAGATACGCAGTATTTT. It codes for CASSFRGEGLGDTQYF.

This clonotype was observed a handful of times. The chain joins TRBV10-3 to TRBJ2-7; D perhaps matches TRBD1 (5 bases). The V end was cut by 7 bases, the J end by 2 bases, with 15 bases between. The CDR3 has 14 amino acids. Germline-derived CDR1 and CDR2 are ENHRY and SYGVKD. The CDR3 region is CAIKGQGNPYEQYF. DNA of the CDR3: TGTGCCATCAAAGGGCAGGGAAACCCCTACGAGCAGTACTTC.

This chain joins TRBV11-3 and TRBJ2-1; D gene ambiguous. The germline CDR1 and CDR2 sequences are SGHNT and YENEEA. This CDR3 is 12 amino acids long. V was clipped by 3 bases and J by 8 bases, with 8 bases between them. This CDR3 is CASSLGSDEQFF. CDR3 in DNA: TGTGCCAGCAGCTTGGGCTCGGATGAGCAGTTCTTC.

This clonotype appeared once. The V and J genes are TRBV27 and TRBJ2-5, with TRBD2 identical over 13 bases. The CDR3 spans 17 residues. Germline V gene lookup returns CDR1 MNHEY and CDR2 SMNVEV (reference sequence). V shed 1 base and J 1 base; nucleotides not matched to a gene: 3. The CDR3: CASSLWTSGSFQETQYF. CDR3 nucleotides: TGTGCCAGCAGTTTATGGACTAGCGGGAGTTTCCAAGAGACCCAGTACTTC.

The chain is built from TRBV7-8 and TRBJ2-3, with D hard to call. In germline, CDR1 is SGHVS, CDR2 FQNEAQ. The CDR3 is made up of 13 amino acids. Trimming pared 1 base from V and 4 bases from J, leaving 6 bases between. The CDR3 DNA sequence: TGTGCCAGCAGCTTAGAGTCGGCAGATACGCAGTATTTT. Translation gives CASSLESADTQYF.